This TCR beta chain derives from a study of Ad26.COV2.S vaccination and SARS-CoV-2 variants. Looked up from germline, CDR1 is SGHTA and CDR2 is FQGNSA. The CDR3 consists of 15 residues. V lost 6 bases, J lost 5 bases, and 7 bases stayed unmatched. Here immunoSEQ multiplex PCR was the method, and the copy in TCRdb shows in-frame clones only, minus some. The sample contains 200,000 to 250,000 clones, around nine tenths of which appear only once. Treatment here: about 20 received Ad26.COV2.S at low or high dose, single or two shots; 5 received placebo; per-sample allocation not given. Sampling happened 63 days after the first vaccine or placebo injection.

The sequences come from peripheral blood, collected in a trial of Ad26.COV2.S vaccine versus placebo. The sequence was obtained from a person aged 18 to 65 who received the Ad26.COV2.S COVID-19 vaccine or a placebo. The rearrangement uses TRBV7-2 and TRBJ2-2, with TRBD1 identical over 9 bases. This chain's CDR3 is CASRRTGAYTGELFF. CDR3 in DNA: TGTGCCAGCAGACGGACAGGGGCGTATACCGGGGAGCTGTTTTTT.